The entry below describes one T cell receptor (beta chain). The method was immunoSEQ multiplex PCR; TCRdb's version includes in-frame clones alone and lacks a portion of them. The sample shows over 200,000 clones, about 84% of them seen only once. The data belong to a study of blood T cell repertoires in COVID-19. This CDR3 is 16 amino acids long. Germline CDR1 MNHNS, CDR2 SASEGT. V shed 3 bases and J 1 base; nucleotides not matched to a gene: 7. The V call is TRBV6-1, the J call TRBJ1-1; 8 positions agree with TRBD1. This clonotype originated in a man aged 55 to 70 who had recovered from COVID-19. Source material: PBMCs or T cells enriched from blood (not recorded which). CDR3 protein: CASSDSGGVWNTEAFF. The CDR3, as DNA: TGTGCCAGCAGTGATTCAGGGGGCGTTTGGAACACTGAAGCTTTCTTT.